A single sample gave rise to the 20 T cell receptor beta chains below, sequenced in a study of blood T cell repertoires in COVID-19. Data came from immunoSEQ multiplex PCR; TCRdb stores just in-frame clones and leaves some out. The data show a few hundred thousand clones, with approximately 90% seen just once and 6.9% held by the top ten. Sequencing was performed on peripheral blood. All receptors come from a woman aged 25 to 45 who had recovered from COVID-19.

The chain uses TRBV7-9 and TRBJ1-1; TRBD1 is a possible D gene (6 bases). CDR1 and CDR2 from the germline V gene are SEHNR and FQNEAQ (reference sequence). The CDR3 is 14 amino acids. V was trimmed by 3 bases and J by 3 bases, leaving 11 bases between them. The CDR3 sequence is CASSFAGTYTEAFF. CDR3 nucleotide sequence: TGTGCCAGCAGCTTCGCCGGGACATACACTGAAGCTTTCTTT.

The V call is TRBV11-2, the J call TRBJ2-1, with D tentatively TRBD1 (6 bases). CDR3 length: 12 residues. V was pared by 1 base and J by 12 bases, with 10 bases between. Germline CDR1 SGHAT, CDR2 FQNNGV. The CDR3 DNA sequence: TGTGCCAGCAGCTTAGCGGGGACACGGCAGTTCTTC. Amino acid sequence: CASSLAGTRQFF.

The chain uses TRBV6-5 and TRBJ2-3; tentative D call: TRBD2 (7 bases). The V gene's germline CDR1 is MNHEY and CDR2 SVGAGI. The CDR3 loop spans 15 amino acids. V was clipped by 5 bases and J by 5 bases, with 17 bases between them. The CDR3 bases are TGTGCCAGCAGTCCAAACGGGGGGCGTTTAGATACGCAGTATTTT. It specifies CASSPNGGRLDTQYF.

The chain joins TRBV28 to TRBJ1-2; TRBD1 aligns across 10 bases. The germline V gene has CDR1 MDHEN and CDR2 SYDVKM. CDR3 length: 15 amino acids. The J segment lost 8 bases and the V segment lost 5 bases, leaving 11 bases of the junction unmatched. Here the CDR3 DNA reads TGTGCCAGCAGTCTACCTGGGACAGGGGCGCGCGGCTACACCTTC. It yields the protein CASSLPGTGARGYTF.

This chain joins TRBV7-9 and TRBJ1-1, with 7 bases matching TRBD1. V lost 5 bases, J lost 5 bases, and 5 bases stayed unmatched. The CDR3 has 13 residues. Germline V lookup: CDR1 SEHNR, CDR2 FQNEAQ (reference sequence). Here the CDR3 reads CASSQGTETEAFF. CDR3 nucleotide sequence: TGTGCCAGCAGCCAAGGGACAGAGACTGAAGCTTTCTTT.

This clone was seen a handful of times. The gene calls are TRBV12-5 and TRBJ1-4; D gene unclear. The CDR3 runs to 15 residues. Trimming shortened V by 2 bases and J by 8 bases, and 15 bases separated the two germline ends. CDR1 and CDR2 from the germline V gene are LGHNT and FRNRAP. The CDR3 sequence: CASGLLEEKQEKLFF. In nucleotides, the CDR3 is TGTGCTAGTGGTTTGCTAGAGGAAAAGCAGGAAAAACTGTTTTTT.

The DNA for the CDR3 is TGCAGCGTTGGATATGAGGAAAAACTGTTTTTT. Protein sequence: CSVGYEEKLFF. The rearrangement joins TRBV29-1 to TRBJ1-4, with D uncertain. V was clipped by 4 bases and J by 8 bases, with 8 bases between them. The CDR3 loop spans 11 amino acids. CDR1 and CDR2 from the germline V gene are SQVTM and ANQGSEA.

The CDR3 protein is CASRGGSNEQFF. CDR3 coding DNA: TGTGCCAGCAGAGGGGGTTCTAATGAGCAGTTCTTC. V usage is TRBV12-3 or TRBV12-4 and J usage is TRBJ2-1; weak D call: TRBD1 (6 bases). The CDR3 has 12 residues. V lost 6 bases and J lost 7, with 10 bases in between.

The chain joins TRBV5-4 to TRBJ2-7; no firm D call. Germline CDR1 SGHNT, CDR2 YYREEE (reference sequence). This CDR3 is 12 amino acids long. Trimming left V 5 bases short and J 6 bases short, with 12 bases between. Written as DNA, the CDR3 is TGTGCCAGCAGGCCTCCTGCGTGCGAGCAGTACTTC. It specifies CASRPPACEQYF. Complete variable domain (other parts from reference TRBV5-4 and TRBJ2-7): ETGVTQSPTHLIKTRGQQVTLRCSSQSGHNTVSWYQQALGQGPQFIFQYYREEENGRGNFPPRFSGLQFPNYSSELNVNALELDDSALYLCASRPPACEQYFGPGTRLTVT.

J is TRBJ2-7 and V is TRBV27; TRBD2 is a possible D gene (5 bases). The CDR3 length is 12 residues. The germline V gene encodes CDR1 MNHEY and CDR2 SMNVEV (reference sequence). The germline V and J ends were trimmed by 3 bases and 6 bases, with 9 bases remaining between them. The CDR3 is CASSLYRGEQYF. In DNA form, the CDR3 reads TGTGCCAGCAGTTTGTACCGGGGCGAGCAGTACTTC.

This chain connects TRBV19 to TRBJ1-4; no definite D call. V was shortened by 6 bases and J by 5 bases, with 13 bases between the two germline ends. The CDR3 length is 14 residues. CDR1 and CDR2 from the germline V gene are LNHDA and SQIVND (reference sequence). For the CDR3, the DNA is TGTGCCAGTAGCTTGCAGGTTATAAATGAAAAACTGTTTTTT. Its protein is CASSLQVINEKLFF.

The CDR3 DNA reads as TGTGCCAGCAGGACGGGAGAACTCTACGAGCAGTACTTC. It is translated as CASRTGELYEQYF. The V gene is TRBV6-6, the J gene TRBJ2-7, with D maybe TRBD2 (6 bases). This CDR3 has 13 residues. V shed 6 bases and J shed 3 bases, with 12 bases lying between them. Germline CDR1 reads MNHNY; CDR2 reads SVGAGI (reference sequence).

This clone was detected many times. Other DNA sequences in this specimen translate into the identical CDR3. The chain joins TRBV7-9 to TRBJ1-1; D is unresolved. In germline, CDR1 is SEHNR, CDR2 FQNEAQ (reference sequence). V lost 0 bases to trimming and J lost 1 base, with 6 bases between them. The CDR3 sequence is 14 residues long. The chain's CDR3 is CASSLAGGNTEAFF. CDR3 bases: TGTGCCAGCAGCTTAGCGGGAGGGAACACTGAAGCTTTCTTT.

The V gene is TRBV2, the J gene TRBJ2-1; D perhaps matches TRBD2 (6 bases). The CDR3 extends over 17 amino acids. CDR1 is SNHLY, CDR2 FYNNEI, per germline. Deletions cut 4 bases from V and 4 bases from J, with 20 bases between. CDR3 in amino acids: CASSGRRRGTTYNEQFF. CDR3 sequence (DNA): TGTGCCAGCAGTGGCCGTCGGCGGGGTACGACATACAATGAGCAGTTCTTC.

The chain employs TRBV24-1 and TRBJ2-5, with 10 bases lining up with TRBD2. After removal of 3 bases from V and 5 bases from J, the junction contained 8 bases not matched to a gene. CDR1 is KGHDR and CDR2 is SFDVKD in the germline V gene. The CDR3 is 16 residues long. Written as DNA, the CDR3 is TGTGCCACCAGTGATCCCCAAGCGGGGGGGTTGGAGACCCAGTACTTC. This translates into CATSDPQAGGLETQYF.

CDR3 region: CASSVQGRTSPLHF. CDR3 nucleotides: TGTGCCAGCAGCGTACAGGGTCGGACTTCACCCCTCCACTTT. V gene TRBV3-1 (or the pseudogene TRBV3-2) combines with J gene TRBJ1-6; possibly TRBD1 for D (6 bases). The CDR3 is 14 amino acids. Germline assignment: CDR1 LGHDT and CDR2 YNNKEL (reference sequence). Trimming took 5 bases from V and 9 from J, leaving 14 bases between them.

The V call is TRBV18, the J call TRBJ1-1; D perhaps matches TRBD1 (6 bases). V was clipped by 6 bases and J by 6 bases, with 11 bases between them. The length of the CDR3 is 12 residues. Germline values: CDR1 KGHSH, CDR2 LQKENI. The CDR3 is CASSSTGPEAFF. In DNA form, the CDR3 reads TGTGCCAGCTCGTCGACAGGACCTGAAGCTTTCTTT.

The chain has TRBV5-6 and TRBJ1-6; TRBD1 is a possible D gene (6 bases). Germline CDR1 reads SGHDT; CDR2 reads YYEEEE. The V and J ends lost 3 bases and 9 bases respectively, with 16 bases between them. CDR3 size: 15 residues. CDR3 bases: TGTGCCAGCAGCTCCCTCCGGGGGGGGCCTTCACCCCTCCACTTT. Protein product: CASSSLRGGPSPLHF.

V is TRBV6-5 and J is TRBJ2-7; D may be TRBD1 (5 bases). V lost 8 bases to trimming and J lost 2 bases, with 19 bases between them. The CDR3 consists of 15 residues. CDR1 is MNHEY, CDR2 SVGAGI, per germline. CDR3 sequence: CASCSGRTLTYEQYF. CDR3 DNA sequence: TGTGCCAGCTGCTCGGGCAGGACACTCACCTACGAGCAGTACTTC.

The genes are TRBV7-2 and TRBJ1-6; 7 bases are a match to TRBD1. Germline V gene lookup returns CDR1 SGHTA and CDR2 FQGNSA. CDR3 length: 14 amino acids. J was trimmed by 7 bases and V by 1 base; bases with no gene match: 1. In DNA, the CDR3 is TGTGCCAGCAGCTTAGGGGACAGCAATTCACCCCTCCACTTT. It codes for CASSLGDSNSPLHF.